This record concerns one T cell receptor (beta chain) sequence. Antigen specificity is unknown. This entry is derived from a study of cytomegalovirus exposure and HLA in healthy donors. General study results and limits: The study flagged fewer than 200 TCR beta chains as cytomegalovirus-associated. Because they were indistinguishable, some V segments, including TRBV6-2 and TRBV6-3, were excluded. Later examination showed HLA-associated TCR beta chains had greater clonal expansion than equally common others.

The germline CDR1 and CDR2 sequences are SGHVS and FNYEAQ. The CDR3 loop spans 15 amino acids. Germline trimming cut 6 bases from V and 7 bases from J; bases unmatched to any gene: 9. Primers: 60 Vbeta forward and 13 Jbeta reverse. TCRdb keeps only in-frame clones here, not all; method: immunoSEQ multiplex PCR. The table has under 150,000 clones, around 83% seen once. Healthy bone marrow donors made up the cohort. The sequence was obtained from a girl aged 2 to 10 in good health and CMV-seronegative. Sequenced sample: PBMCs. This rearrangement joins TRBV7-6 to TRBJ2-1; the match to TRBD2 covers 10 bases. CDR3 in DNA: TGTGCCAGCAGTAAGCGTAGCGGGAGGACAAATGAGCAGTTCTTC. It codes for CASSKRSGRTNEQFF.